This entry lists 10 T cell receptor beta chains sequenced from one sample in a study of T cell changes during pregnancy in multiple sclerosis. Repertoires were generated with immunoSEQ multiplex PCR, while TCRdb's copy carries only in-frame clones and drops some. Here the sample spans some 48,000 clones, approximately 91% being singletons. The source material was CD4+ T cells from peripheral blood mononuclear cells, sampled after pregnancy. Receptors originate from a female donor in good health, enrolled as a control in a pregnancy study.

The V call is TRBV19, the J call TRBJ2-1, with a possible D match to TRBD1 (6 bases). This CDR3 is built from 14 residues. Germline V CDR1 and CDR2: LNHDA, SQIVND (reference sequence). Trimming removed 5 bases from V and 6 bases from J, with 14 bases in between. The CDR3: CASSWAGVGNEQFF. The DNA for the CDR3 is TGTGCCAGTAGTTGGGCAGGGGTTGGCAATGAGCAGTTCTTC.

The rearrangement links TRBV6-1 to TRBJ2-5; TRBD1 matches 11 bases. The ends lost 6 bases at V and 3 bases at J; junction bases unmatched: 3. This CDR3 contains 14 residues. Per germline, CDR1 MNHNS and CDR2 SASEGT. The CDR3 region has the DNA TGTGCCAGCAGGGACAGGGGGCTGGAAGAGACCCAGTACTTC. This sequence encodes CASRDRGLEETQYF.

The chain is built from TRBV2 and TRBJ2-5; the match to TRBD1 covers 9 bases. Germline V gene lookup returns CDR1 SNHLY and CDR2 FYNNEI. Trimming took 8 bases from V and 1 from J; bases not matched to a gene: 2. This CDR3 contains 13 residues. The CDR3 DNA follows: TGTGCCAGCGGGACAGGGCGCCAAGAGACCCAGTACTTC. Translating gives CASGTGRQETQYF.

The chain recombines TRBV6-5 with TRBJ1-3; D is possibly TRBD1 (6 bases). The V and J ends lost 7 bases and 4 bases respectively, with 14 bases between them. Germline CDR1 and CDR2: MNHEY and SVGAGI. This CDR3 is 14 amino acids long. DNA of the CDR3: TGTGCCAGCAATGCCAGGGGTTCAGGAAACACCATATATTTT. Protein product: CASNARGSGNTIYF.

This chain links TRBV6-1 with TRBJ1-4, with TRBD1 matching over 7 bases. The J segment lost 2 bases and the V segment lost 7 bases, leaving 4 bases of the junction unmatched. Germline-derived CDR1 and CDR2 are MNHNS and SASEGT. This CDR3 spans 14 amino acids. CDR3 region: CASTDRDTNEKLFF. In nucleotides, the CDR3 is TGTGCCAGCACCGACAGGGACACTAATGAAAAACTGTTTTTT.

The chain recombines TRBV30 with TRBJ1-6; the D gene is possibly TRBD1 (5 bases). V lost 3 bases and J 10 bases, leaving 13 bases between the germline ends. Germline CDR1 GTSNPN, CDR2 SVGIG (reference sequence). The CDR3 is made up of 13 amino acids. In DNA form, the CDR3 reads TGTGCCTGGAGAACAGGCGGGATATCACCCCTCCACTTT. Translating it yields CAWRTGGISPLHF.

This clone was observed a handful of times. The chain combines TRBV30 with TRBJ2-3, with TRBD2 matching 9 bases. V shed 0 bases, J shed 4 bases, and the junction held 8 bases outside the gene matches. CDR1 is GTSNPN and CDR2 is SVGIG in the germline V gene (reference sequence). This CDR3 contains 16 residues. In DNA form, the CDR3 reads TGTGCCTGGAGTGTATATGCGGGGGGGGCCTCAGATACGCAGTATTTT. Translated, it gives CAWSVYAGGASDTQYF.

J is TRBJ2-3 and V is TRBV10-3, with D possibly TRBD1 on 6 matching bases. Between the trimmed V and J ends, which lost 6 bases and 4 bases, there was a span of 14 bases. Germline-derived CDR1 and CDR2 are ENHRY and SYGVKD. The CDR3 has 14 residues. CDR3 protein: CAIRTPGDADTQYF. CDR3 DNA sequence: TGTGCCATCAGGACGCCAGGGGATGCAGATACGCAGTATTTT.

The chain couples TRBV6-1 to TRBJ1-1, with TRBD1 identical over 7 bases. Per germline, CDR1 MNHNS and CDR2 SASEGT. J gave up 1 base and V 1 base, and 0 bases lay outside the gene matches. This CDR3 contains 14 residues. CDR3 bases: TGTGCCAGCAGTGAAGGGACAGGGAACACTGAAGCTTTCTTT. This codes for CASSEGTGNTEAFF.

J is TRBJ1-1 and V is TRBV5-1, with D maybe TRBD1 (5 bases). The CDR3 runs 15 residues. V shed 4 bases and J shed 2 bases, with 15 bases lying between them. Germline V gene data show CDR1 as SGHRS and CDR2 as YFSETQ. The CDR3: CASSPGGAPNTEAFF. CDR3 in DNA: TGCGCCAGCAGCCCGGGCGGGGCTCCCAACACTGAAGCTTTCTTT.